Below are 26 T cell receptor beta chains sequenced from a single sample in a study of T cells after posttransplantation cyclophosphamide. Clones were read by immunoSEQ multiplex PCR, and TCRdb kept only the in-frame ones, dropping some. The sample lists about 28,000 clones; 86% were seen once. The sample was PBMCs. These receptors were taken from a man aged 45-65 years.

This chain links TRBV5-1 with TRBJ2-7, with D possibly TRBD2 on 6 matching bases. Per the germline V gene, CDR1 is SGHRS and CDR2 is YFSETQ. V lost 4 bases to trimming and J lost 3 bases, with 17 bases between them. CDR3 size: 15 residues. CDR3 sequence: CASSPEGVGSYEQYF. CDR3 bases: TGCGCCAGCAGCCCGGAGGGAGTGGGTAGCTACGAGCAGTACTTC.

About this clone: A junction end diverges from the germline sequence, so it may reflect a read error. The rearrangement joins TRBV27 to TRBJ1-6; D call uncertain. Germline CDR1 is MNHEY and CDR2 is SMNVEV (reference sequence). CDR3 length: 12 residues. CDR3 protein: CASSLYNSPLHF. The DNA of the CDR3 is TGTGCCAGCAGTTTGTATAATTCCCCCCTCCACTTT.

This clone was detected only a few times. The chain links TRBV4-1 to TRBJ1-6; TRBD1 might be the D (5 bases). The germline V and J ends were trimmed by 3 bases and 0 bases, with 15 bases remaining between them. The CDR3 length is 18 residues. Germline CDR1 reads MGHRA; CDR2 reads YSYEKL. The chain's CDR3 is CASSQGRADSSYNSPLHF. The CDR3 DNA is TGCGCCAGCAGCCAGGGAAGAGCTGACAGCTCCTATAATTCACCCCTCCACTTT.

V and J are TRBV7-2 and TRBJ2-1; D is perhaps TRBD1 (5 bases). The germline V gene has CDR1 SGHTA and CDR2 FQGNSA. Trimming took off 2 bases at V and 9 bases at J, with 20 bases between the two ends. This CDR3 comprises 16 residues. CDR3 DNA: TGTGCCAGCAGCTTACATCAGGGTGTCAGGTCTGGTGAGCAGTTCTTC. Translating it yields CASSLHQGVRSGEQFF.

This chain uses TRBV5-1 with TRBJ1-1; TRBD1 is a possible D gene (6 bases). This CDR3 is 14 amino acids long. Trimming took off 2 bases at V and 2 bases at J, with 10 bases between the two ends. Germline loops: CDR1 SGHRS, CDR2 YFSETQ. For the CDR3, the DNA is TGCGCCAGCAGCTTAGGACAGACCAACACTGAAGCTTTCTTT. Residues: CASSLGQTNTEAFF. Full variable domain (remainder filled in from reference TRBV5-1 and TRBJ1-1): KAGVTQTPRYLIKTRGQQVTLSCSPISGHRSVSWYQQTPGQGLQFLFEYFSETQRNKGNFPGRFSGRQFSNSRSEMNVSTLELGDSALYLCASSLGQTNTEAFFGQGTRLTVV.

CDR3 residues: CASSQDAAGGGADTQYF. In nucleotides, the CDR3 is TGCGCCAGCAGCCAAGATGCAGCGGGAGGTGGCGCAGATACGCAGTATTTT. V and J are TRBV4-1 and TRBJ2-3, with 9 bases fitting TRBD2. This CDR3 spans 17 amino acids. V shed 0 bases, J shed 4 bases, and the junction held 8 bases outside the gene matches. The germline CDR1 and CDR2 sequences are MGHRA and YSYEKL.

J is TRBJ2-2 and V is TRBV4-3; 9 bases map to TRBD2. Germline assignment: CDR1 LGHNA and CDR2 YSLEER. This CDR3 spans 16 amino acids. V was clipped by 5 bases and J by 5 bases; unmatched bases: 9. Here the CDR3 reads CASSAQRGEYTGELFF. The CDR3 DNA is TGCGCCAGCAGCGCACAGCGGGGGGAATATACCGGGGAGCTGTTTTTT.

This clone was detected only once. The chain recombines TRBV2 with TRBJ1-1; D ambiguous. The CDR3 covers 11 residues. Germline-derived CDR1 and CDR2 are SNHLY and FYNNEI. The V and J ends lost 7 bases and 4 bases respectively, with 7 bases between them. The CDR3 sequence is CASIRFTEAFF. In nucleotides, the CDR3 is TGTGCCAGCATTCGTTTCACTGAAGCTTTCTTT.

This rearrangement joins TRBV2 to TRBJ2-6, with TRBD1 as a possible D gene (6 bases). The germline V gene has CDR1 SNHLY and CDR2 FYNNEI. This CDR3 is 16 amino acids long. V shed 6 bases and J shed 0 bases, with 12 bases lying between them. The CDR3 nucleotides are TGTGCCAGCAGCAATAAGGACAGCTCTGGGGCCAACGTCCTGACTTTC. Amino acid sequence: CASSNKDSSGANVLTF.

This clone has a single count. The chain links TRBV29-1 to TRBJ2-7; no reliable D call. The J call may not be correct, given that the DNA end is closer to TRBJ2-5. This CDR3 is built from 10 residues. CDR1 SQVTM and CDR2 ANQGSEA come from the germline V gene. CDR3 sequence (DNA): TGCAGCGTTGCCCTGGAGACCCAGTACTTC. Translation gives CSVALETQYF.

This CDR3 is CASSSGVSNEQFF. As DNA, the CDR3 is TGTGCCAGCAGTTCAGGGGTTTCCAATGAGCAGTTCTTC. The rearrangement joins TRBV7-3 to TRBJ2-1, with D maybe TRBD1 (6 bases). The ends were cut back, 6 bases at V and 6 bases at J, with 12 bases in the middle. The length of the CDR3 is 13 residues. Per the germline V gene, CDR1 is SGHTA and CDR2 is FQGTGA.

The chain combines TRBV10-2 with TRBJ2-5, with TRBD2 matching 7 bases. CDR3 length: 13 residues. From germline, CDR1 is WSHSY and CDR2 SAAADI. Losses at the gene ends were 5 bases for V and 5 bases for J; bases not matched to a gene: 5. CDR3: CASSNGEGETQYF. CDR3 nucleotides: TGCGCCAGCAGTAACGGGGAGGGGGAGACCCAGTACTTC.

The chain carries TRBV29-1 and TRBJ2-7; TRBD1 matches at 8 bases. Germline V CDR1 and CDR2: SQVTM, ANQGSEA. The CDR3 sequence is 13 residues long. Trimming removed 6 bases from V and 2 bases from J; junction bases left unmatched: 6. CDR3 residues: CSVGGQGPYEQYF. CDR3 nucleotides: TGCAGCGTGGGAGGACAGGGTCCCTACGAGCAGTACTTC.

The chain is built from TRBV28 and TRBJ2-1; D might be TRBD1 (5 bases). Germline CDR1 is MDHEN and CDR2 is SYDVKM. The CDR3 has 15 amino acids. V lost 5 bases to trimming and J lost 12 bases, with 23 bases between them. The CDR3 spells CASSRFDINPDRQFF. Written as DNA, the CDR3 is TGTGCCAGCAGTCGATTCGACATCAATCCTGACAGGCAGTTCTTC.

The gene calls are TRBV6-1 and TRBJ1-2; 7 positions match TRBD1. The CDR3 consists of 14 residues. The V segment lost 5 bases and the J segment 4 bases; nucleotides outside the gene matches: 7. Germline V gives CDR1 MNHNS, CDR2 SASEGT. The CDR3 DNA sequence: TGTGCCAGCAGTACGCAGGGGGAACTCTATGGCTACACCTTC. Protein product: CASSTQGELYGYTF.

V usage is TRBV6-1 and J usage is TRBJ1-3; no firm D call. Deletions cut 0 bases from V and 7 bases from J, with 19 bases between. Germline CDR1 and CDR2: MNHNS and SASEGT. This CDR3 is built from 17 residues. The CDR3 sequence is CASSEASRAVRGNTIYF. DNA of the CDR3: TGTGCCAGCAGTGAAGCGAGTCGGGCAGTTCGAGGGAACACCATATATTTT.

The V and J genes are TRBV13 and TRBJ2-6; D might be TRBD1 (6 bases). V was trimmed by 5 bases and J by 5 bases, leaving 16 bases between them. There are 16 residues in the CDR3. CDR1 is PRHDT and CDR2 is FYEKMQ in the germline V gene (reference sequence). CDR3 protein: CASSPGHPLWANVLTF. CDR3 bases: TGTGCCAGCAGCCCGGGACATCCACTCTGGGCCAACGTCCTGACTTTC.

V usage is TRBV11-3 and J usage is TRBJ2-5; 7 bases are shared with TRBD1. The CDR3 extends over 15 amino acids. CDR1 and CDR2 from the germline V gene are SGHNT and YENEEA. Trimming took 4 bases from V and 4 from J; bases not matched to a gene: 9. CDR3 coding DNA: TGTGCCAGCAGCTACCGGGACAGCCGACGAGAGACCCAGTACTTC. Translation: CASSYRDSRRETQYF.

V and J are TRBV10-3 and TRBJ1-2; 12 nucleotides match TRBD1. In germline, CDR1 is ENHRY, CDR2 SYGVKD. V lost 8 bases to trimming and J lost 6 bases; unmatched junction nucleotides: 1. CDR3 length equals 12 residues. In DNA form, the CDR3 reads TGTGCCATCGGGACAGGGGGCGATGGCTACACCTTC. Protein product: CAIGTGGDGYTF.

The chain's CDR3 is CASSSSGGYNEQFF. DNA of the CDR3: TGTGCCAGCAGCTCCAGCGGGGGCTACAATGAGCAGTTCTTC. The chain carries TRBV11-2 and TRBJ2-1, with 8 bases lining up with TRBD2. In germline, CDR1 is SGHAT, CDR2 FQNNGV. The CDR3 has 14 amino acids. V shed 4 bases and J 3 bases; nucleotides not matched to a gene: 2.

The chain is built from TRBV6-5 and TRBJ2-7, with D perhaps matching TRBD1 (6 bases). Germline V gene data show CDR1 as MNHEY and CDR2 as SVGAGI. This CDR3 comprises 15 residues. Trimming removed 7 bases from V and 7 bases from J, with 23 bases in between. The CDR3 sequence: CASIPPGQGAREQYF. The CDR3 region has the DNA TGTGCCAGCATCCCCCCGGGACAAGGTGCGAGGGAGCAGTACTTC.

The rearrangement links TRBV7-9 to TRBJ1-2; 7 bases agree with TRBD1. Trimming at V came to 6 bases and at J to 4 bases, leaving 8 bases not matched to a gene. Germline lookup yields CDR1 SEHNR and CDR2 FQNEAQ (reference sequence). The CDR3 runs 14 residues. CDR3 coding DNA: TGTGCCAGCAGTTCAGACAGGGACGGCTATGGCTACACCTTC. This translates into CASSSDRDGYGYTF.

The J gene is TRBJ2-5, the V gene TRBV7-8; 10 bases map to TRBD1. The CDR3 contains 16 residues. V trimming: 5 bases; J trimming: 11 bases; junction bases outside the gene matches: 17. Germline V CDR1 and CDR2: SGHVS, FQNEAQ. CDR3 bases: TGTGCCAGCAGCCCCATCCCCGGGACAGGGGAGAGGGAGCAGTACTTC. The encoded protein is CASSPIPGTGEREQYF.

The chain combines TRBV27 with TRBJ2-7, with D possibly being TRBD1 (6 bases). Deletions cut 5 bases from V and 6 bases from J, with 11 bases between. This CDR3 has 12 amino acids. CDR1 and CDR2 from the germline V gene are MNHEY and SMNVEV (reference sequence). This CDR3 reads CASSVRGREQYF. CDR3 coding DNA: TGTGCCAGCAGTGTCAGGGGACGCGAGCAGTACTTC.

The chain links TRBV19 to TRBJ1-3; D is perhaps TRBD1 (5 bases). Germline lookup yields CDR1 LNHDA and CDR2 SQIVND (reference sequence). Trimming cost V 4 bases and J 4 bases, with 20 bases left between them. The length of the CDR3 is 17 residues. CDR3 loop: CASSTPEWTLRGNTIYF. DNA for the CDR3: TGTGCCAGTAGTACCCCCGAGTGGACATTACGCGGAAACACCATATATTTT.

This clone was counted once. CDR3 bases: TGTGCCACCCGGTCCCCCTATGGCTACACCTTC. This encodes CATRSPYGYTF. The chain links TRBV6-5 to TRBJ1-2; D gene ambiguous. The CDR3 contains 11 residues. Trimming shortened V by 10 bases and J by 4 bases, and 10 bases separated the two germline ends. The germline CDR1 and CDR2 sequences are MNHEY and SVGAGI.